Listed below are T cell receptor beta chains from one sample, sequenced in a study of shared clonotypes between healthy human individuals. Sequencing was performed with immunoSEQ multiplex PCR; in TCRdb, only in-frame clones are kept and a portion is missing. This sample yields 780,000 or so clones, of which over 55% are seen a single time; around 1.7% belongs to the top ten. The specimen sequenced was memory CD4+ T cells sorted from blood. These receptors originate from a young woman in good health. The CDR3 runs from the conserved cysteine through the conserved F or W. Fields, in order: J gene, V gene, CDR3 protein.

>TRBJ2-7|TRBV6-1
CASRVAGGTYEQYF
>TRBJ2-5|TRBV5-1
CASSLNGGLANQETQYF
>TRBJ1-5|TRBV2
CASNWDSNQPQHF
>TRBJ2-1|TRBV15
CATSREQGGWNEQFF
>TRBJ1-2|TRBV27
CASRQTGGGGYTF
>TRBJ2-3|TRBV19
CASRGLAGGPDTQYF
>TRBJ2-1|TRBV11-2
CASSPRGTSGRNEQFF
>TRBJ2-7|TRBV6-6
CATTPQGLAYEQYF
>TRBJ1-1|TRBV10-2
CASSEQTGRTEAFF
>TRBJ2-2|TRBV10-2
CASKTSGTGELFF
>TRBJ2-7|TRBV4-1
CASSQVGVFVYEQYF
>TRBJ2-2|TRBV4-1
CASSPSGRTGELFF
>TRBJ1-1|TRBV5-4
CASSSGPQGGNTEAFF
>TRBJ2-7|TRBV7-2
CASSPGNSYEQYF
>TRBJ2-2|TRBV18
CASSPRASPSTGELFF
>TRBJ2-7|TRBV5-8
CASRLGQAVSYEQYF
>TRBJ2-5|TRBV5-1
CASSLVFQETQYF
>TRBJ1-2|TRBV28
CASSETGVHGYTF
>TRBJ2-7|TRBV5-1
CASSLMSGGYEQYF
>TRBJ2-1|TRBV19
CASSPRRGVRNEQFF
>TRBJ2-4|TRBV19
CASSIGGAKNIQYF
>TRBJ2-7|TRBV7-2
CASSLQGPLGEQYF
>TRBJ2-1|TRBV28
CASERGRNEQFF
>TRBJ2-7|TRBV29-1
CSAGRGTYEQYF
>TRBJ1-5|TRBV4-1
CASSQGRGGYSNQPQHF
>TRBJ2-2|TRBV28
CASSFVNTGELFF
>TRBJ2-2|TRBV19
CASSTTGGPLGAGELFF
>TRBJ2-3|TRBV7-9
CASSHHGLAGGDTQYF
>TRBJ1-4|TRBV5-1
CASSTTGIGGEKLFF
>TRBJ2-1|TRBV11-3
CASSLPAGGNEQFF
>TRBJ2-7|TRBV6-5
CASTNRGHEQYF
>TRBJ2-7|TRBV27
CATSSGRNSYEQYF
>TRBJ2-1|TRBV27
CASSPRDRGYNEQFF
>TRBJ2-3|TRBV5-1
CASSSVTGGDSDTQYF
>TRBJ1-5|TRBV11-2
CASSLASNQPQHF
>TRBJ2-1|TRBV5-1
CASSSGTRRVNEQFF
>TRBJ2-2|TRBV19
CASSPGQGNTGELFF
>TRBJ1-1|TRBV5-5
CASSPFGTGRSEAFF
>TRBJ2-1|TRBV5-1
CASSWGTLAGDFDEQFF
>TRBJ2-4|TRBV2
CASRRTSVGVGIQYF
>TRBJ1-1|TRBV7-6
CASSPRTGDTEAFF
>TRBJ2-3|TRBV5-1
CASSLGSTDTQYF
>TRBJ2-2|TRBV15
CATSTASGQSGELFF
>TRBJ2-2|TRBV6-4
CASSAQNTGELFF
>TRBJ2-7|TRBV5-1
CASRRDGDEQYF
>TRBJ1-4|TRBV6-1
CATAQGGQEKLFF
>TRBJ2-1|TRBV5-1
CASRRQGAVNEQFF
>TRBJ1-5|TRBV28
CASSFSPLGASNQPQHF
>TRBJ2-7|TRBV28
CASSARGTGIYEQYF
>TRBJ1-1|TRBV11-2
CASRRQGLYTEAFF
>TRBJ2-7|TRBV9
CASSGGTGGVKQYF
>NA|TRBV4-1
CASSQDQSSYEQYF
>TRBJ1-2|TRBV28
CASRTTSEYGYTF
>TRBJ2-2|TRBV6-5
CASRKGNTGELFF
>TRBJ2-7|TRBV5-1
CASSLGFTPGSYEQYF
>TRBJ2-1|TRBV30
CAWNGGGVRSYNEQFF
>TRBJ1-5|TRBV19
CASSMDRASNQPQHF